This TCR beta chain emerged from a study of CD8 T cells in Susac syndrome. This clonotype was seen only once. The junction differs from germline at one of its ends, possibly a read error. Random-hexamer reverse transcription was applied to about 0.45 to 1 ug RNA. An immunoSEQ multiplex PCR amplified TCR beta CDR3 over 54 Vbeta and 13 Jbeta. TCRdb redid the calling of the immunoSEQ multiplex PCR reads with MiXCR, one entry per CDR3 protein. The sample includes fewer than 150,000 distinct CDR3 sequences, around 92% of them seen just once. CDR3 length: 13 residues. Germline lookup yields CDR1 LNHDA and CDR2 SQIVND (reference sequence).

Source material: CD4+ T cells from PBMCs. The gene calls are TRBV19 and TRBJ2-4, with 8 bases fitting TRBD1. This TCR was recovered from a human donor with multiple sclerosis. The CDR3 DNA reads as TGTGCCAGTAGTAAGACAGGGGTTTGGTCAACGCACTTC. This sequence encodes CASSKTGVWSTHF.